These 5 T cell receptor beta chains were sequenced from one sample in a study of T cells in Graves' hyperthyroidism and ophthalmopathy. Amplification yielded TCR beta CDR3 regions, with RNA transcripts as the source. When the TCR CDR3 underwent first-round RT-PCR, the HTBI primer set was used. MiXCR, applied by TCRdb to the multiplex PCR reads, yields one record per CDR3 protein. The table has about 640,000 distinct CDR3 sequences, approximately 14% seen once. The sample was blood. The receptor source for this set is a woman aged 50 to 60 with Graves' ophthalmopathy.

Ten or more counts support this clonotype. J is TRBJ2-7 and V is TRBV6-1, with 12 bases matching TRBD1. CDR1 MNHNS and CDR2 SASEGT come from the germline V gene. V gave up 5 bases and J gave up 3 bases; unmatched junction bases: 11. The CDR3 covers 17 residues. The CDR3 nucleotides read TGTGCCAGCAGTCCCGGGACAGGGGGCATTTTTCGCTACGAGCAGTACTTC. It codes for CASSPGTGGIFRYEQYF.

The CDR3 region has the DNA TGTGCCAGCAGTTTAAGGGCGGAGGGGGCCAGCAATCAGCCCCAGCATTTT. It codes for CASSLRAEGASNQPQHF. The chain uses TRBV27 and TRBJ1-5, with 7 bases aligning to TRBD1. Germline CDR1 and CDR2: MNHEY and SMNVEV (reference sequence). The CDR3 is 17 residues long. The V segment lost 2 bases and the J segment 1 base; nucleotides outside the gene matches: 8.

This clonotype was seen repeatedly, ten times or more. This chain joins TRBV2 and TRBJ2-1, with D unclear. Germline CDR1 SNHLY, CDR2 FYNNEI. The CDR3 contains 13 residues. V lost 1 base and J 7 bases, leaving 8 bases between the germline ends. The CDR3 loop reads CASSEVISNEQFF. CDR3 DNA sequence: TGTGCCAGCAGTGAAGTAATTAGTAATGAGCAGTTCTTC. Full variable domain (outside the CDR3, taken from reference TRBV2 and TRBJ2-1): EPEVTQTPSHQVTQMGQEVILRCVPISNHLYFYWYRQILGQKVEFLVSFYNNEISEKSEIFDDQFSVERPDGSNFTLKIRSTKLEDSAMYFCASSEVISNEQFFGPGTRLTVL.

Written as DNA, the CDR3 is TGCAGTGCTTACGTAGCGGAAAAAAGCGAGCAGTACTTC. It codes for CSAYVAEKSEQYF. The rearrangement links TRBV20-1 to TRBJ2-7, with a tentative D call TRBD2 (6 bases). The V gene lost 5 bases and the J gene lost 6 bases, with 17 bases spanning the gap. The CDR3 has 13 amino acids. Germline V lookup: CDR1 DFQATT, CDR2 SNEGSKA (reference sequence).

This clonotype was recorded many times. The J gene is TRBJ2-1, the V gene TRBV27; 7 nucleotides match TRBD2. Germline-derived CDR1 and CDR2 are MNHEY and SMNVEV (reference sequence). V was pared by 6 bases and J by 4 bases, with 6 bases of the junction left unmatched. This CDR3 is built from 14 residues. The CDR3 here is CASRLRGGYNEQFF. The DNA for the CDR3 is TGTGCCAGCAGACTCCGCGGGGGATACAATGAGCAGTTCTTC.